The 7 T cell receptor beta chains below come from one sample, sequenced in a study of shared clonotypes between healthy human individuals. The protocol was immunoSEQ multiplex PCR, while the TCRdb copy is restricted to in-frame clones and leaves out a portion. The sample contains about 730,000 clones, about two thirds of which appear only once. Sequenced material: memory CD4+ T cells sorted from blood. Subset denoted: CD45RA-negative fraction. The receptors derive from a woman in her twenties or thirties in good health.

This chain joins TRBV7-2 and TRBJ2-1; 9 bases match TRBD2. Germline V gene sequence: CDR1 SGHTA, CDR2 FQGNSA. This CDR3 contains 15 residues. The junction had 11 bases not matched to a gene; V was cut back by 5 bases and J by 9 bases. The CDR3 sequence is CASSLSVAGEGEQFF. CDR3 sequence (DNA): TGTGCCAGCAGCCTTTCAGTAGCGGGAGAGGGTGAGCAGTTCTTC.

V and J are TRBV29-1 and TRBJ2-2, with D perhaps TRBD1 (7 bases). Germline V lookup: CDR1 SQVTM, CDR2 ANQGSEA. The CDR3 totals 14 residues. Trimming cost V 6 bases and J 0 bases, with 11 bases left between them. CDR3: CSVQGGPNTGELFF. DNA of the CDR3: TGCAGCGTCCAGGGGGGCCCGAACACCGGGGAGCTGTTTTTT.

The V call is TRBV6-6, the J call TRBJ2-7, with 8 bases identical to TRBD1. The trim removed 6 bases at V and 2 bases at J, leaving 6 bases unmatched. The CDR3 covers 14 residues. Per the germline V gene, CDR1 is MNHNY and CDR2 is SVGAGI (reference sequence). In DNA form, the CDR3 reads TGTGCCAGCAGCAGGGACAGGTGGGCCTACGAGCAGTACTTC. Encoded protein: CASSRDRWAYEQYF.

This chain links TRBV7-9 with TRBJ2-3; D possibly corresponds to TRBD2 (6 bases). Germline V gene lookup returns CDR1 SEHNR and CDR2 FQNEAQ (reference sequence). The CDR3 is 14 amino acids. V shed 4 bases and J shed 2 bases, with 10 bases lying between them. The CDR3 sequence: CASSYRDFTDTQYF. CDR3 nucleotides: TGTGCCAGCAGCTACCGGGACTTCACAGATACGCAGTATTTT. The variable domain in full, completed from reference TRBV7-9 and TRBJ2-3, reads DTGVSQNPRHKITKRGQNVTFRCDPISEHNRLYWYRQTLGQGPEFLTYFQNEAQLEKSRLLSDRFSAERPKGSFSTLEIQRTEQGDSAMYLCASSYRDFTDTQYFGPGTRLTVL.

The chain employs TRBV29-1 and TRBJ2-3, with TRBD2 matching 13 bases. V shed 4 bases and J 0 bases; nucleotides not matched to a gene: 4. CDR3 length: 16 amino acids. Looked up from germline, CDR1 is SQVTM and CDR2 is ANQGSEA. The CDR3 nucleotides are TGCAGCGTTGCCGGGACTAGCGGGACTAGCACAGATACGCAGTATTTT. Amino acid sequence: CSVAGTSGTSTDTQYF.

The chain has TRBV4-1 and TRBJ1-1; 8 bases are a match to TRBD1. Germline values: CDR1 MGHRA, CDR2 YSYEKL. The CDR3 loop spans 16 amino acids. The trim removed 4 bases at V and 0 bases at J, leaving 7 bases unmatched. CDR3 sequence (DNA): TGCGCCAGCAGCCGCGGACAGGGAAACATGAACACTGAAGCTTTCTTT. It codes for CASSRGQGNMNTEAFF.

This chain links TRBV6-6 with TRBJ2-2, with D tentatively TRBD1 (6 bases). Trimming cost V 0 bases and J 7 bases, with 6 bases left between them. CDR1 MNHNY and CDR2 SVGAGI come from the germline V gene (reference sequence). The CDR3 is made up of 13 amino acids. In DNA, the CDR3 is TGTGCCAGCAGTTACTCGACAGGCGGGGAGCTGTTTTTT. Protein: CASSYSTGGELFF.